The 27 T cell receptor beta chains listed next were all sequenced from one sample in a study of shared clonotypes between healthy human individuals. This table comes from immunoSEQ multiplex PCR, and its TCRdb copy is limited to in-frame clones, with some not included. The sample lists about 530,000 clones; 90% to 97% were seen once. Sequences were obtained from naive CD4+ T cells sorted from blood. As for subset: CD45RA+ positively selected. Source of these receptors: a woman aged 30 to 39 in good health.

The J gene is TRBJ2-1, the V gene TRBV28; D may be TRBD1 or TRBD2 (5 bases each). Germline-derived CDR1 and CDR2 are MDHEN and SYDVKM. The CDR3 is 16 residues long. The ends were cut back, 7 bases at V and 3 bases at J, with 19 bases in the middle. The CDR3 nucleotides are TGTGCCAGCAAGGGACGTGGGGGAAGGAGCTACAATGAGCAGTTCTTC. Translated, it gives CASKGRGGRSYNEQFF.

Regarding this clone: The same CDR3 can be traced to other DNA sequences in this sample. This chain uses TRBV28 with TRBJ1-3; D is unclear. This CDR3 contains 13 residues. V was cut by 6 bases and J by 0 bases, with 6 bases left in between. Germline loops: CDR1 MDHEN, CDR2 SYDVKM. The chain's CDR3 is CASRQSSGNTIYF. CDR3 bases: TGTGCCAGCAGGCAGTCCTCTGGAAACACCATATATTTT.

Written as DNA, the CDR3 is TGCAGTGCTGGGGCGCGTCAGCCCCAGCATTTT. Encoded protein: CSAGARQPQHF. J is TRBJ1-5 and V is TRBV20-1; D might be TRBD1 (5 bases). The V end was cut by 5 bases, the J end by 6 bases, with 8 bases between. CDR1 DFQATT and CDR2 SNEGSKA come from the germline V gene (reference sequence). This CDR3 region has 11 residues.

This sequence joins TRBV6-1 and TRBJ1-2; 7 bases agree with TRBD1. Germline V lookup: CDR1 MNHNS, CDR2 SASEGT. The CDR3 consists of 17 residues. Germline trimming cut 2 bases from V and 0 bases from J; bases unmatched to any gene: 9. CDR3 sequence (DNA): TGTGCCAGCAGTGAATACATTGGACAGGCAACTAACTATGGCTACACCTTC. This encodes CASSEYIGQATNYGYTF.

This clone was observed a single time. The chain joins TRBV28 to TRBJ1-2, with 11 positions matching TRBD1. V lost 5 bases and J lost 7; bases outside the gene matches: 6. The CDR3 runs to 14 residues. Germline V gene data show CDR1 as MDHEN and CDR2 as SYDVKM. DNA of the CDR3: TGTGCCAGCAGTCATAGGGACAGGGGGTTTGGCTACACCTTC. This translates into CASSHRDRGFGYTF.

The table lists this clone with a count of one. For the CDR3, the DNA is TGTGCCAGCAGTTTCCAGGGGCTCTTTGGAGCTTTCTTT. This sequence encodes CASSFQGLFGAFF. V is TRBV28 and J is TRBJ1-1, with TRBD1 as a possible D gene (6 bases). The CDR3 runs 13 residues. V lost 3 bases and J lost 10, with 15 bases in between. Germline CDR1 MDHEN, CDR2 SYDVKM.

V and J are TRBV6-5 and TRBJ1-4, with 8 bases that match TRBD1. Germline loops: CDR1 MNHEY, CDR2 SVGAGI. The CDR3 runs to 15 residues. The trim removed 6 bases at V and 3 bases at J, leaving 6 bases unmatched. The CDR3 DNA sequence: TGTGCCAGCAGCCGCACAGGGGGGCCTAATGAAAAACTGTTTTTT. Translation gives CASSRTGGPNEKLFF.

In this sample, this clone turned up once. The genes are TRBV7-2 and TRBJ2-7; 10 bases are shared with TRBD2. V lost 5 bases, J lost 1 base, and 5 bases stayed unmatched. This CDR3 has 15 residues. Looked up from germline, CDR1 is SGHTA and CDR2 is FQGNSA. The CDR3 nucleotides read TGTGCCAGCAGCCCAGGGACTAGCGCTTCCTACGAGCAGTACTTC. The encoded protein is CASSPGTSASYEQYF.

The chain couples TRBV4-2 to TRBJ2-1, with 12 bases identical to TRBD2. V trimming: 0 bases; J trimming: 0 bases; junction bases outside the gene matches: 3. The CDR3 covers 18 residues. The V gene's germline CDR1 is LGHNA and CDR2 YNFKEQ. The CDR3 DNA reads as TGTGCCAGCAGCCAAGACCGGACTAGCGGGATCTCCTACAATGAGCAGTTCTTC. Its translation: CASSQDRTSGISYNEQFF.

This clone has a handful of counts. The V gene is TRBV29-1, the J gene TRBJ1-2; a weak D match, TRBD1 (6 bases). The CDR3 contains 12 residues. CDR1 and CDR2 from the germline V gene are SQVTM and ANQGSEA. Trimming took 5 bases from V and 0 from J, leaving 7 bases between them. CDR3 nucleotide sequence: TGCAGCGTTTACAGGGCTAACTATGGCTACACCTTC. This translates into CSVYRANYGYTF.

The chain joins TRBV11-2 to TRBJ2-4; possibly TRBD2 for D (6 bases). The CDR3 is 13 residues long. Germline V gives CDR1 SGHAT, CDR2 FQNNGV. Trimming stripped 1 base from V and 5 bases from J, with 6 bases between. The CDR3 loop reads CASSLGEENIQYF. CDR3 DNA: TGTGCCAGCAGCTTAGGGGAGGAAAACATTCAGTACTTC. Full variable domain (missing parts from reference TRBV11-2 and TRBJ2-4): EAGVAQSPRYKIIEKRQSVAFWCNPISGHATLYWYQQILGQGPKLLIQFQNNGVVDDSQLPKDRFSAERLKGVDSTLKIQPAKLEDSAVYLCASSLGEENIQYFGAGTRLSVL.

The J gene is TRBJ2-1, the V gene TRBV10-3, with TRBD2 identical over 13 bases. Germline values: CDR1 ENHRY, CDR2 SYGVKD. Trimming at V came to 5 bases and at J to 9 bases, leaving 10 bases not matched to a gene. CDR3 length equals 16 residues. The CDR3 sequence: CAISSGLAGSSSEQFF. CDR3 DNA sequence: TGTGCCATCAGTTCGGGACTAGCGGGGTCGTCTAGTGAGCAGTTCTTC.

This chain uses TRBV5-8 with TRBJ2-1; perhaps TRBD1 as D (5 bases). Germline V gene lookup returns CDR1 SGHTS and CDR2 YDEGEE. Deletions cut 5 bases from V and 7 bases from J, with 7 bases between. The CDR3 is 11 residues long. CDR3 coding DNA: TGTGCCAGCAGGCGACAGAATGAGCAGTTCTTC. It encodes CASRRQNEQFF. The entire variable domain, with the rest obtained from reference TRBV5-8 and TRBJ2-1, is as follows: EAGVTQSPTHLIKTRGQQATLRCSPISGHTSVYWYQQALGLGLQFLLWYDEGEERNRGNFPPRFSGRQFPNYSSELNVNALELEDSALYLCASRRQNEQFFGPGTRLTVL.

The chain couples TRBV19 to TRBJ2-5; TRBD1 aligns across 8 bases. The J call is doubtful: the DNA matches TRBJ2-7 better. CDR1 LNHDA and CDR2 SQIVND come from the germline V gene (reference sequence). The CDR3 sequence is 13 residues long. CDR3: CASATGAGNEQYF. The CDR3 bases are TGTGCCAGTGCGACAGGGGCGGGTAACGAGCAGTACTTC.

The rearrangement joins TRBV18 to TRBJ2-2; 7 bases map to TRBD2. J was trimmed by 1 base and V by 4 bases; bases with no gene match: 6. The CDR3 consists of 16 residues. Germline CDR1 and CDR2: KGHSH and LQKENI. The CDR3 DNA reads TGTGCCAGCTCACGGTATTCTAGCGGGAACACCGGGGAGCTGTTTTTT. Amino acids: CASSRYSSGNTGELFF.

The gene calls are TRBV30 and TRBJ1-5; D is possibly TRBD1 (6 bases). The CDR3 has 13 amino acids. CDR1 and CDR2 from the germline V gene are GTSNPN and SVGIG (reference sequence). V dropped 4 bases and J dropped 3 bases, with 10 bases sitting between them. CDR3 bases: TGTGCCTGGACCGGGACAACCAATCAGCCCCAGCATTTT. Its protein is CAWTGTTNQPQHF.

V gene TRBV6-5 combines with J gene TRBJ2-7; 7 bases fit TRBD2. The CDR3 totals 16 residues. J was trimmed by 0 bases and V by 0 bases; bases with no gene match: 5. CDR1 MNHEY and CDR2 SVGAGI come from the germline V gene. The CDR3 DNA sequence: TGTGCCAGCAGTTACTCAACGGGAGGACCCTCCTACGAGCAGTACTTC. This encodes CASSYSTGGPSYEQYF.

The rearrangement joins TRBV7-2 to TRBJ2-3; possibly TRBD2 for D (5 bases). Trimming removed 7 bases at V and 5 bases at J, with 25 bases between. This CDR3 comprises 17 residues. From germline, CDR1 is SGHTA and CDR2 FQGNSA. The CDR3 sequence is CASNTNPDSRVGDTQYF. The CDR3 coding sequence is TGTGCCAGCAACACTAATCCGGACTCGCGGGTGGGAGATACGCAGTATTTT.

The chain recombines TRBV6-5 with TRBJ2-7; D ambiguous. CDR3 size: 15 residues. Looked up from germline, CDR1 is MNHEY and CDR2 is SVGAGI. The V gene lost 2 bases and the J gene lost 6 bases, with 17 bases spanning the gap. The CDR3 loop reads CASSYTVQTTTEQYF. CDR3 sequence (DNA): TGTGCCAGCAGTTACACGGTCCAAACTACTACCGAGCAGTACTTC.

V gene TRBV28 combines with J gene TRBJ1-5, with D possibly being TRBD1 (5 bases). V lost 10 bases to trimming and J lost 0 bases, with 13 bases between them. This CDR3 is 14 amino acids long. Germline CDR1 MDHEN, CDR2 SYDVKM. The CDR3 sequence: CATRQRYSNQPQHF. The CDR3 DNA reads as TGTGCCACCCGACAGAGATATAGCAATCAGCCCCAGCATTTT. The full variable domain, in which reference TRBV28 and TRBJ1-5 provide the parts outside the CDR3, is DVKVTQSSRYLVKRTGEKVFLECVQDMDHENMFWYRQDPGLGLRLIYFSYDVKMKEKGDIPEGYSVSREKKERFSLILESASTNQTSMYLCATRQRYSNQPQHFGDGTRLSIL.

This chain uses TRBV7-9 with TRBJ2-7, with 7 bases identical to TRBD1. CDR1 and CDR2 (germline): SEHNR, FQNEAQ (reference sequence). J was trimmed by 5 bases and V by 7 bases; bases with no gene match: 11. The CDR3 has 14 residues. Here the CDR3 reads CASNKGGFPDEQYF. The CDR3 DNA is TGTGCCAGCAATAAAGGGGGCTTCCCCGACGAGCAGTACTTC.

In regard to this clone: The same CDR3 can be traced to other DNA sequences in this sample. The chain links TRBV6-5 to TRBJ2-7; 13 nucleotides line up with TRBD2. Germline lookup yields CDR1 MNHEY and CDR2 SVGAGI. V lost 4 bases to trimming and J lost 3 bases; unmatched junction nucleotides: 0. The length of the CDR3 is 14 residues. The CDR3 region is CASSWTSGSYEQYF. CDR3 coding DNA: TGTGCCAGCAGTTGGACTAGCGGGAGCTACGAGCAGTACTTC.

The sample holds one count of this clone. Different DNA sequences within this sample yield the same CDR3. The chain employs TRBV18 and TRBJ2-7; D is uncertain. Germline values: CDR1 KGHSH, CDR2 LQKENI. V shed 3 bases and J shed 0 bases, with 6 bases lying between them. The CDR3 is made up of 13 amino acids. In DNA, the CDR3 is TGTGCCAGCTCACCTTCGAGCTCCTACGAGCAGTACTTC. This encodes CASSPSSSYEQYF.

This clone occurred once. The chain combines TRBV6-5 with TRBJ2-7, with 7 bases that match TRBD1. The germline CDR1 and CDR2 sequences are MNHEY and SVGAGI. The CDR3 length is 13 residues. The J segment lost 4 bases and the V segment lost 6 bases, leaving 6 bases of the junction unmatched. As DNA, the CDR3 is TGTGCCAGCAGCCACAGGGGACCTTACGAGCAGTACTTC. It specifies CASSHRGPYEQYF.

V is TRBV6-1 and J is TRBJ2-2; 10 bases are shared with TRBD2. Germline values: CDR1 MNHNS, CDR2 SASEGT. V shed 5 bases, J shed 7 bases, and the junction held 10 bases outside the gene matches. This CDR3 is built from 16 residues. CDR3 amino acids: CASSQEPGLAIGELFF. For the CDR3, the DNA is TGTGCCAGCAGTCAAGAACCGGGACTAGCGATCGGGGAGCTGTTTTTT.

CDR3: CASSSGLYNEQFF. CDR3 nucleotides: TGTGCCAGCAGTTCGGGACTTTACAATGAGCAGTTCTTC. The chain links TRBV7-2 to TRBJ2-1, with D tentatively TRBD2 (6 bases). The CDR3 loop spans 13 amino acids. The germline V gene has CDR1 SGHTA and CDR2 FQGNSA. V lost 6 bases and J 4 bases, leaving 10 bases between the germline ends. The variable domain in full, completed from reference TRBV7-2 and TRBJ2-1, reads GAGVSQSPSNKVTEKGKDVELRCDPISGHTALYWYRQSLGQGLEFLIYFQGNSAPDKSGLPSDRFSAERTGGSVSTLTIQRTQQEDSAVYLCASSSGLYNEQFFGPGTRLTVL.

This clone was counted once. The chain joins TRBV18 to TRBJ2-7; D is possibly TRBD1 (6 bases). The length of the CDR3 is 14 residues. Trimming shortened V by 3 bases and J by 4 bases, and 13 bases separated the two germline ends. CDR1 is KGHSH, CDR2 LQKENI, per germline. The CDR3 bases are TGTGCCAGCTCACCGGGGGACACCCCTTACGAGCAGTACTTC. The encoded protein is CASSPGDTPYEQYF. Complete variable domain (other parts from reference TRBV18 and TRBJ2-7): NAGVMQNPRHLVRRRGQEARLRCSPMKGHSHVYWYRQLPEEGLKFMVYLQKENIIDESGMPKERFSAEFPKEGPSILRIQQVVRGDSAAYFCASSPGDTPYEQYFGPGTRLTVT.